These 24 T cell receptor beta chains share one sample of origin, sequenced in a study of neurological immune-mediated disorders. TCRdb independently ran MiXCR on the 5' RACE reads; one entry per CDR3 protein. Among more than 45,000 distinct CDR3 sequences, roughly 11% were seen once, and the ten largest hold 1.8%. The sample was PBMCs. Receptors originate from a man in his sixties in good health.

This clonotype was seen at least ten times. The gene calls are TRBV7-3 and TRBJ2-3; D is perhaps TRBD1 or TRBD2 (5 bases each). Germline CDR1 SGHTA, CDR2 FQGTGA. The CDR3 is made up of 20 amino acids. Trimming removed 0 bases from V and 1 base from J, with 23 bases in between. The CDR3 loop is CASSLTGWDGSGPRTDTQYF. The CDR3 DNA reads TGTGCCAGCAGCTTAACCGGGTGGGACGGATCGGGGCCGCGCACAGATACGCAGTATTTT.

This clonotype has at least ten counts. This chain uses TRBV6-5 with TRBJ1-5; D not certain. The CDR3 is 15 residues long. With 5 bases removed from V and 3 bases from J, the gap between germline ends came to 14 bases. Germline V CDR1 and CDR2: MNHEY, SVGAGI. CDR3: CASSRTGGLNQPQHF. DNA for the CDR3: TGTGCCAGCAGTAGGACTGGTGGCCTCAATCAGCCCCAGCATTTT.

CDR3 bases: TGTGCCAGCAGTTTGGGACAGGGGGACAATCAGCCCCAGCATTTT. Its protein is CASSLGQGDNQPQHF. The chain couples TRBV27 to TRBJ1-5, with TRBD1 identical over 11 bases. This CDR3 region has 15 residues. Germline CDR1 MNHEY, CDR2 SMNVEV (reference sequence). V shed 3 bases, J shed 3 bases, and the junction held 1 base outside the gene matches.

The V and J genes are TRBV19 and TRBJ2-1, with D perhaps TRBD1 (5 bases). Trimming shortened V by 7 bases and J by 0 bases, and 19 bases separated the two germline ends. The V gene's germline CDR1 is LNHDA and CDR2 SQIVND (reference sequence). The CDR3 spans 17 residues. CDR3 bases: TGTGCCAGTACCTCAGGGTTGGGGCAAAGCTCCTACAATGAGCAGTTCTTC. Encoded protein: CASTSGLGQSSYNEQFF.

This clonotype was observed at least ten times. The J gene is TRBJ1-4, the V gene TRBV12-3 or TRBV12-4; D uncertain. Trimming left V 4 bases short and J 3 bases short, with 9 bases between. This CDR3 spans 14 amino acids. The CDR3, as DNA: TGTGCCAGCAGTTCTGGGTTGGCTAATGAAAAACTGTTTTTT. Its protein product is CASSSGLANEKLFF.

This clonotype appeared once. A read error may be the cause here, since a much bigger clone is one base away. The V call is TRBV3-1, the J call TRBJ2-1; D might be TRBD1 (7 bases). CDR3 length equals 17 residues. Trimming took 1 base from V and 0 from J, leaving 13 bases between them. Germline values: CDR1 LGHDT, CDR2 YNNKEL (reference sequence). The CDR3 here is CASSQGLEGASYNEQFF. The CDR3 nucleotides are TGTGCCAGCAGCCAAGGACTAGAGGGGGCCTCCTACAATGAGCAGTTCTTC.

This clonotype was seen repeatedly, ten times or more. The chain uses TRBV12-3 or TRBV12-4 and TRBJ1-6; D remains unclear. Deletions cut 5 bases from V and 12 bases from J, with 11 bases between. The CDR3 contains 12 residues. CDR3 amino acids: CASSSPPGPLHF. CDR3 bases: TGTGCCAGCAGTAGTCCTCCGGGACCCCTCCACTTT.

In this sample, this clonotype turned up many times. The V and J genes are TRBV5-1 and TRBJ2-5; TRBD1 matches 7 bases. The CDR3 has 13 residues. The germline V gene encodes CDR1 SGHRS and CDR2 YFSETQ. The V and J ends lost 7 bases and 2 bases, in that order; junction bases with no gene match: 5. DNA for the CDR3: TGCGCCAGCTCAGTGGGACAGCAAGAGACCCAGTACTTC. This gives the protein CASSVGQQETQYF.

This clonotype was seen ten or more times. As DNA, the CDR3 is TGTGCCAGCAGCTTGGAGATTAGCGGGGTGGATACGCAGTATTTT. Translated, it gives CASSLEISGVDTQYF. The chain joins TRBV5-5 to TRBJ2-3, with TRBD2 matching over 8 bases. V was pared by 0 bases and J by 6 bases, with 6 bases of the junction left unmatched. This CDR3 has 15 amino acids. From germline, CDR1 is SGHKS and CDR2 YYEKEE (reference sequence).

This clonotype appeared many times. The chain has TRBV7-8 and TRBJ2-3; D is perhaps TRBD1 or TRBD2 (6 bases each). The CDR3 has 13 residues. V lost 2 bases to trimming and J lost 6 bases, with 9 bases between them. From germline, CDR1 is SGHVS and CDR2 FQNEAQ. CDR3 in amino acids: CASSLQGRDTQYF. CDR3 sequence (DNA): TGTGCCAGCAGCTTACAGGGGAGGGATACGCAGTATTTT.

In regard to this clonotype: Because the CDR3's place on the DNA is in doubt, the DNA is left out and the CDR3 is given as listed by TCRdb. V is TRBV5-1 and J is TRBJ2-3; the table calls TRBD1, which could not be checked here. Counting both end residues, the CDR3 totals 20 amino acids. Looked up from germline, CDR1 is SGHRS and CDR2 is YFSETQ. CDR3 sequence: CASSFYICSAGTGVPDTQYF.

This clonotype showed up many times. J is TRBJ2-3 and V is TRBV4-3; D not certain. The CDR3 has 16 amino acids. The V gene's germline CDR1 is LGHNA and CDR2 YSLEER. Trimming took off 0 bases at V and 2 bases at J, with 12 bases between the two ends. The CDR3 bases are TGCGCCAGCAGCCAAGATCCGATAGGAGACACAGATACGCAGTATTTT. Its translation: CASSQDPIGDTDTQYF.

This clonotype is judged medium-sized. The gene calls are TRBV5-6 and TRBJ2-1; TRBD2 aligns across 13 bases. The V gene end was trimmed by 3 bases and the J gene end by 8 bases; junction bases not matched to a gene: 5. The CDR3 is 15 residues long. Germline values: CDR1 SGHDT, CDR2 YYEEEE. CDR3 bases: TGTGCCAGCAGCTGGCGGACTAGCGGGGGCCATGAGCAGTTCTTC. Amino acid sequence: CASSWRTSGGHEQFF.

This clonotype occurred many times. The gene calls are TRBV10-3 and TRBJ1-2, with 8 nucleotides matching TRBD1. Losses at the gene ends were 4 bases for V and 6 bases for J; bases not matched to a gene: 7. This CDR3 is 14 amino acids long. The V gene's germline CDR1 is ENHRY and CDR2 SYGVKD. The CDR3 DNA follows: TGTGCCATCAGTGGGACAGGGAAGGGGGATGGCTACACCTTC. Translated: CAISGTGKGDGYTF.

This clonotype was seen ten or more times. The gene calls are TRBV20-1 and TRBJ1-5, with D tentatively TRBD1 (6 bases). The CDR3 extends over 15 amino acids. Germline V lookup: CDR1 DFQATT, CDR2 SNEGSKA (reference sequence). Between the trimmed V and J ends, which lost 5 bases and 0 bases, there was a span of 14 bases. The DNA of the CDR3 is TGCAGTGCTGCAGGACAGCTTTATAGCAATCAGCCCCAGCATTTT. Residues: CSAAGQLYSNQPQHF.

The chain combines TRBV19 with TRBJ1-5; the D gene is possibly TRBD1 (5 bases). The CDR3 sequence is 15 residues long. The germline gives CDR1 LNHDA, CDR2 SQIVND (reference sequence). V was shortened by 2 bases and J by 1 base, with 9 bases between the two germline ends. DNA of the CDR3: TGTGCCAGTAGTATATACCGGGACAGCAATCAGCCCCAGCATTTT. Protein product: CASSIYRDSNQPQHF. Drawing the rest from reference TRBV19 and TRBJ1-5, the complete variable domain is DGGITQSPKYLFRKEGQNVTLSCEQNLNHDAMYWYRQDPGQGLRLIYYSQIVNDFQKGDIAEGYSVSREKKESFPLTVTSAQKNPTAFYLCASSIYRDSNQPQHFGDGTRLSIL.

This clonotype has more than one count but fewer than ten. The chain uses TRBV14 and TRBJ2-1; TRBD2 matches 10 bases. The ends lost 0 bases at V and 3 bases at J; junction bases unmatched: 8. Germline lookup yields CDR1 SGHDN and CDR2 FVKESK. The CDR3 runs 18 residues. The CDR3 spells CASSQDRGAGGLYNEQFF. The CDR3 DNA reads TGTGCCAGCAGCCAAGATCGAGGAGCGGGGGGGCTCTACAATGAGCAGTTCTTC. The full variable domain, in which reference TRBV14 and TRBJ2-1 provide the parts outside the CDR3, is EAGVTQFPSHSVIEKGQTVTLRCDPISGHDNLYWYRRVMGKEIKFLLHFVKESKQDESGMPNNRFLAERTGGTYSTLKVQPAELEDSGVYFCASSQDRGAGGLYNEQFFGPGTRLTVL.

Ten or more counts support this clonotype. A much larger clone differs by one base, so this may be a read error. In DNA form, the CDR3 reads TGTACCAGCAGCGTAGGAGGGGGTAGCGACGAGCAGTACTTC. It is translated as CTSSVGGGSDEQYF. The chain combines TRBV9 with TRBJ2-7, with D perhaps being TRBD1 or TRBD2 (6 bases each). This CDR3 region has 14 residues. Germline lookup yields CDR1 SGDLS and CDR2 YYNGEE.

This clonotype showed up many times. This rearrangement joins TRBV6-5 to TRBJ2-1; D not resolved. Germline CDR1 reads MNHEY; CDR2 reads SVGAGI. The V end lost 0 bases, the J end lost 9 bases, and 6 bases lay between the germline ends. There are 12 residues in the CDR3. CDR3 DNA: TGTGCCAGCAGTTACTCGAATGGTGAGCAGTTCTTC. It codes for CASSYSNGEQFF.

This clonotype has ten or more counts. The chain is built from TRBV5-5 and TRBJ1-2, with D unresolved. V dropped 4 bases and J dropped 7 bases, with 14 bases sitting between them. Per the germline V gene, CDR1 is SGHKS and CDR2 is YYEKEE (reference sequence). The CDR3 is 13 amino acids. The CDR3 sequence: CASSQPVLGGYTF. CDR3 sequence (DNA): TGTGCCAGCAGCCAACCGGTCCTTGGTGGCTACACCTTC.

At least ten counts were recorded for this clonotype. V usage is TRBV3-1 and J usage is TRBJ2-6, with D unclear. This CDR3 contains 17 residues. The germline V and J ends were trimmed by 0 bases and 2 bases, with 11 bases remaining between them. Germline V lookup: CDR1 LGHDT, CDR2 YNNKEL (reference sequence). The CDR3 nucleotides read TGTGCCAGCAGCCAAGATCGGAACATGGCTGGGGCCAACGTCCTGACTTTC. This encodes CASSQDRNMAGANVLTF.

This clonotype occurred a few times. The rearrangement uses TRBV20-1 and TRBJ2-1; 8 positions match TRBD2. The CDR3 extends over 15 amino acids. The V gene end was trimmed by 7 bases and the J gene end by 5 bases; junction bases not matched to a gene: 13. Germline assignment: CDR1 DFQATT and CDR2 SNEGSKA (reference sequence). The CDR3 loop reads CSVLSPGTRNNEQFF. In DNA form, the CDR3 reads TGCAGTGTTCTTAGCCCCGGGACTAGAAACAATGAGCAGTTCTTC.

This clonotype appeared many times. This sequence joins TRBV9 and TRBJ2-1; D remains unclear. The CDR3 has 14 residues. Germline loops: CDR1 SGDLS, CDR2 YYNGEE. V lost 0 bases and J 6 bases, leaving 10 bases between the germline ends. The CDR3 region has the DNA TGTGCCAGCAGCGTAGCTTCCGGTCTCAATGAGCAGTTCTTC. As protein: CASSVASGLNEQFF.

This clonotype came up many times. This chain uses TRBV7-9 with TRBJ2-7; D may correspond to TRBD1 or TRBD2 (5 bases each). The CDR3 length is 15 residues. The V gene lost 1 base and the J gene lost 0 bases, with 10 bases spanning the gap. CDR1 is SEHNR, CDR2 FQNEAQ, per germline (reference sequence). CDR3 sequence: CASSLEGPISYEQYF. In nucleotides, the CDR3 is TGTGCCAGCAGCTTAGAGGGACCCATCTCCTACGAGCAGTACTTC.